Presented here are 9 T cell receptor beta chains from one specimen sequenced in a study of blood T cells in healthy people across ages. A second about 7 to 11 cycle PCR used barcoded and J-beta primers. TCRdb re-called the 5' RACE reads through MiXCR, storing one row per CDR3 protein. The table lists more than 1 million distinct CDR3 sequences, 40% to 45% of them singletons. Sequenced input: blood. The receptor set was obtained from a woman in her fifties or sixties in good health.

V gene TRBV7-9 combines with J gene TRBJ2-1; 7 bases are shared with TRBD2. Trimming cost V 2 bases and J 9 bases; bases outside gene matches: 13. The germline V gene has CDR1 SEHNR and CDR2 FQNEAQ (reference sequence). The CDR3 extends over 16 amino acids. The CDR3 DNA reads as TGTGCCAGCAGCTTAACCCCCGGACTAGTTTATAGTGAGCAGTTCTTC. Protein: CASSLTPGLVYSEQFF.

This sequence joins TRBV12-3 or TRBV12-4 and TRBJ2-2; D not certain. Trimming pared 3 bases from V and 4 bases from J, leaving 9 bases between. This CDR3 has 14 residues. The CDR3 region has the DNA TGTGCCAGCAGTTTTTTGAGGACCACCGGGGAGCTGTTTTTT. This translates into CASSFLRTTGELFF.

Only a few counts were recorded for this clonotype. This chain connects TRBV15 to TRBJ2-5, with 7 bases identical to TRBD2. The CDR3 totals 14 residues. In germline, CDR1 is LNHNV, CDR2 YYDKDF (reference sequence). Trimming at V came to 1 base and at J to 8 bases, leaving 7 bases not matched to a gene. The CDR3 loop is CATSRGMAGETQYF. CDR3 in DNA: TGTGCCACCAGCAGAGGGATGGCGGGGGAAACCCAGTACTTC.

This chain joins TRBV20-1 and TRBJ1-2; TRBD1 aligns across 7 bases. Germline lookup yields CDR1 DFQATT and CDR2 SNEGSKA (reference sequence). The CDR3 is made up of 13 amino acids. Trimming cost V 6 bases and J 8 bases; bases outside gene matches: 12. In nucleotides, the CDR3 is TGCAGTGCCAGACAGGGCGATTTGGGAGGCTACACCTTC. Amino acid sequence: CSARQGDLGGYTF.

Turning to this clonotype: The DNA is omitted, as the CDR3 cannot be located on it reliably, and the CDR3 follows TCRdb's listing. This rearrangement joins TRBV28 to TRBJ2-5; the table's D call, TRBD1, was not checked against the DNA. The CDR3 is 12 amino acids in total, end residues counted. Per germline, CDR1 MDHEN and CDR2 SYDVKM. The CDR3 loop is CATRQGLRQQYF.

Ten or more counts support this clonotype. J is TRBJ1-4 and V is TRBV6-6; D may be TRBD1 (5 bases). Trimming took 4 bases from V and 5 from J, leaving 11 bases between them. There are 14 residues in the CDR3. Germline values: CDR1 MNHNY, CDR2 SVGAGI (reference sequence). CDR3 protein: CASSSRDQNEKLFF. CDR3 sequence (DNA): TGTGCCAGCAGTTCTCGGGACCAAAATGAAAAACTGTTTTTT.

V usage is TRBV30 and J usage is TRBJ2-7; possibly TRBD1 for D (5 bases). CDR3 size: 13 residues. Trimming removed 5 bases at V and 3 bases at J, with 14 bases between. Germline CDR1 GTSNPN, CDR2 SVGIG (reference sequence). CDR3 coding DNA: TGTGCCTGGGCACGGAACAGGATCTACGAGCAGTACTTC. Translated, it gives CAWARNRIYEQYF.

This chain connects TRBV11-2 to TRBJ1-5; 9 nucleotides agree with TRBD1. Germline CDR1 and CDR2: SGHAT and FQNNGV. CDR3 size: 18 residues. After removal of 1 base from V and 6 bases from J, the junction contained 13 bases not matched to a gene. CDR3 loop: CASSLGNFRGQGPQPQHF. The DNA of the CDR3 is TGTGCCAGCAGCTTAGGAAATTTTCGGGGACAGGGCCCTCAGCCCCAGCATTTT.

The chain employs TRBV20-1 and TRBJ2-7; possible D gene TRBD2, 6 bases. V lost 5 bases and J lost 7, with 24 bases in between. This CDR3 comprises 15 residues. The V gene's germline CDR1 is DFQATT and CDR2 SNEGSKA (reference sequence). This CDR3 is CSAAPGGIGANEQYF. The CDR3 DNA is TGCAGTGCTGCCCCAGGCGGGATCGGGGCGAATGAGCAGTACTTC.